This TCR beta chain was captured in a study of PD-1 blockade in classical Hodgkin lymphoma. Study-wide results and limits: Complete responders' baseline diversity resembled that of newly diagnosed patients.

The germline V and J ends were trimmed by 2 bases and 4 bases, with 20 bases remaining between them. The CDR3 has 18 amino acids. Germline V CDR1 and CDR2: MNHNS, SASEGT. Following autologous stem cell transplantation, relapse occurred in every patient, and exposure to brentuximab vedotin varied. On this clone: The target antigen is unknown.

Produced via immunoSEQ multiplex PCR; TCRdb's table is partial and in-frame only. The sample records more than 70,000 clones, around 90% being singletons. The V gene is TRBV6-1, the J gene TRBJ2-2; maybe TRBD1 (6 bases). The clonotype originates from a human donor with classical Hodgkin lymphoma. This material consisted of peripheral blood mononuclear cells (PBMCs), taken before the second cycle of nivolumab. The CDR3 region has the DNA TGTGCCAGCAGTGAACTGGGGGCCCCCGGCCAACCCACCGGGGAGCTGTTTTTT. Translating it yields CASSELGAPGQPTGELFF.